This T cell receptor (beta chain) stems from a study of control samples from healthy donors and cancer patients (dated by TCRdb to between 2020 and 2021). This clone appeared a single time. No cognate antigen has been identified for it. No much larger clonotype is one base removed from it; base qualities were not supplied. The CDR3 goes from the cysteine to the phenylalanine over 13 residues. Of all the DNA, just the CDR3 is kept, 39 bases in frame from base 1. V loses 6 bases of germline sequence and J loses 3 bases, and the interval between the two ends is 9 bases. The CDR1 and CDR2 encoded by the germline V gene are SNHLY and FYNNEI. Libraries were constructed by the immunoSEQ multiplex PCR assay. The immuneACCESS repertoire file appears here via TCRdb, limited to in-frame rearrangements. These files lack a portion of the clones; in checked studies, under half of the deficit traces to unresolved V genes, and the cause of the others is not known. The sample data list 40,000 to 55,000 clones, and 93% of these were observed just once. About a quarter of the sample comes from the top ten.

Sequenced material: PBMCs. The chain couples TRBV2 to TRBJ1-3, with TRBD1 tentatively as D gene (5 bases match). The TCR comes from a woman in her fifties or sixties with head and neck cancer. The sequenced DNA: TGTGCCAGCAGGGGGACTGATGGAAACACCATATATTTT. Its translation reads: CASRGTDGNTIYF.